The text below deals with one TCR beta chain. This sample is drawn from a study of blood T cell repertoires in COVID-19. Study-wide context: Nucleic acid was either cDNA or gDNA, and it came from T cells, B-cell-depleted T cells, or PBMCs.

Produced via immunoSEQ multiplex PCR; TCRdb's table is partial and in-frame only. The sample lists roughly 380,000 clones, about 90% occurring once. CDR1 is LGHDT and CDR2 is YNNKEL in the germline V gene (reference sequence). The CDR3 length is 14 residues. Trimming took off 5 bases at V and 1 base at J, with 11 bases between the two ends. Those who participated ranged in age from roughly 18 to 89 years and resided in around 22 US areas. The receptor was isolated from a man aged 30 to 45 who had recovered from COVID-19. The rearrangement links TRBV3-1 (or the pseudogene TRBV3-2) to TRBJ2-5; D uncertain. Source material: PBMCs or T cells enriched from blood (not recorded which). Here the CDR3 reads CASSAANGQETQYF. CDR3 DNA: TGTGCCAGCAGCGCTGCGAACGGCCAAGAGACCCAGTACTTC.